The present entry profiles one T cell receptor beta chain with its context. The antigen remains unidentified. This sample was taken from a study of blood T cells in healthy people across ages. The CDR3 is 14 residues long. Trimming removed 8 bases from V and 0 bases from J; junction bases left unmatched: 3. Germline CDR1 reads SGHTA; CDR2 reads FQGNSA. Study outcomes and limitations: Whereas aged donors had fewer naive CD4+ cells, long-lived donors had more of them and higher diversity.

The authors ran a second PCR of 7 to 11 cycles using a sample-barcoded 5' primer and a J-beta primer mix. Each single sample gave us at least 2.5 million CDR3-containing paired-end reads. TCRdb reprocessed the 5' RACE reads via MiXCR and lists one record per CDR3 protein. The sample carries around 1,000,000 distinct CDR3 sequences, around two fifths recorded once. The chain joins TRBV7-2 to TRBJ2-1; 8 positions agree with TRBD1. The sequence derives from a man aged 18 to 30 in good health. Specimen: blood. CDR3 protein: CASQGASSYNEQFF. CDR3 DNA sequence: TGTGCCAGCCAGGGGGCAAGCTCCTACAATGAGCAGTTCTTC.